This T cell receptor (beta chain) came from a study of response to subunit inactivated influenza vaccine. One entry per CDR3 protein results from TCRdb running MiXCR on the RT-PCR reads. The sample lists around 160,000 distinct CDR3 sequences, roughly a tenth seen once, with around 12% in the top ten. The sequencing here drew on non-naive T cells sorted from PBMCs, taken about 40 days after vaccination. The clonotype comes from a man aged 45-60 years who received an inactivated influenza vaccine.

CDR3 loop: CASVLGQGHEQYF. The CDR3 DNA reads TGTGCCAGCGTACTGGGACAGGGACACGAGCAGTACTTC. The chain is built from TRBV27 and TRBJ2-7, with 9 bases that match TRBD1. V was clipped by 8 bases and J by 5 bases; unmatched bases: 7. Germline CDR1 MNHEY, CDR2 SMNVEV (reference sequence). The CDR3 loop spans 13 amino acids.